The source of this T cell receptor beta chain is a study of cytomegalovirus exposure and HLA in healthy donors. Study-level information: Unique TCRs numbering roughly 85 million, obtained from HLA-typed donors, made up an early data release.

Of note for this clone: What it binds is unknown.

Findings and caveats of the study: Being indistinguishable, some V segments were excluded, TRBV6-2 and TRBV6-3 among them.

The V end was cut by 4 bases, the J end by 4 bases, with 13 bases between. CDR3 size: 15 residues. Germline V lookup: CDR1 SEHNR, CDR2 FQNEAQ (reference sequence). Both 60 Vbeta primers and 13 Jbeta primers went into the PCR. Only in-frame clones appear in the TCRdb table, and some are missing; sequencing was by immunoSEQ multiplex PCR. The profile shows around 190,000 clones, 75% to 85% of them singletons. The sample taken for sequencing was PBMCs. The TCR comes from a woman in her twenties or thirties in good health and CMV-seropositive. The genes are TRBV7-9 and TRBJ1-4; D remains ambiguous. The CDR3 nucleotides are TGTGCCAGCAGCTCCCGTGGGGAGGGTAATGAAAAACTGTTTTTT. This sequence encodes CASSSRGEGNEKLFF. The complete variable domain, with remaining parts taken from reference TRBV7-9 and TRBJ1-4, reads DTGVSQNPRHKITKRGQNVTFRCDPISEHNRLYWYRQTLGQGPEFLTYFQNEAQLEKSRLLSDRFSAERPKGSFSTLEIQRTEQGDSAMYLCASSSRGEGNEKLFFGSGTQLSVL.